This is a list of T cell receptor beta chains from one sample in a study of blood T cell repertoires in COVID-19. Generated by immunoSEQ multiplex PCR, the TCRdb table keeps only in-frame clones and is missing some. The top ten hold 3.9% of the sample, which has around 340,000 clones, approximately 90% seen once. Sample: peripheral blood. The receptors here all came from an older woman with COVID-19, enrolled during active disease. The CDR3 runs from the conserved cysteine through the conserved F or W. The D gene is left open where the match is weak. Rows may omit the clone size; those that give it use once, few, many or a size class.

cdr3_nt cdr3_aa j_call clone_size v_call d_call
TGCGCCAGCAGCTTCAGGGGGGACCGGTGGATTAACACTGAAGCTTTCTTT CASSFRGDRWINTEAFF TRBJ1-1 - TRBV5-1 TRBD1
TGTGCCAGCAGCCTAGCAGGGAACACTGAAGCTTTCTTT CASSLAGNTEAFF TRBJ1-1 - TRBV7-3 -
TGTGCCAGCTGTCGAGAGCGGAGTGGCGATGAGCAGTTCTTC CASCRERSGDEQFF TRBJ2-1 - TRBV6-5 -
TGTGCCAGCAGCCAAGACGAGGGACAGGGTTCCGACGAGCAGTACTTC CASSQDEGQGSDEQYF TRBJ2-7 - TRBV4-2 TRBD1
TGTGCCAGCAGCCTCTGGACAGGGGGATGGACAACCTATGGCTACACCTTC CASSLWTGGWTTYGYTF TRBJ1-2 few TRBV5-5 TRBD1
TGTGCCACCAGCAGGGACAGGGGTGACGTCACTGAAGCTTTCTTT CATSRDRGDVTEAFF TRBJ1-1 - TRBV15 TRBD1
TGCGCCAGCAGCTTGCGCGGACTATCTGAAGCTTTCTTT CASSLRGLSEAFF TRBJ1-1 - TRBV5-1 -
TGTGCCAGCAGCTTCCAGACAGGGGTCACCTACGAGCAGTACTTC CASSFQTGVTYEQYF TRBJ2-7 - TRBV5-5 TRBD1
TGTGCCAGCAGCCGAAAGGGGTCTGGAAACACCATATATTTT CASSRKGSGNTIYF TRBJ1-3 - TRBV3-1/TRBV3-2 -
TGTGCCAGCAGCCAAGAGGCCGGGGTTACCGGGGAGCTGTTTTTT CASSQEAGVTGELFF TRBJ2-2 once TRBV3-1/TRBV3-2 -
TGTGCCAGCAGCGTAGAAAGGGGAACAGATACGCAGTATTTT CASSVERGTDTQYF TRBJ2-3 once TRBV9 -
TGTGCCAGCAGCCAAGATCTAAGGACAGGTTTTCACGATAACTATGGCTACACCTTC CASSQDLRTGFHDNYGYTF TRBJ1-2 - TRBV3-1/TRBV3-2 TRBD1
TGTGCCAGCAGTTTCAGATCTTATAATTCACCCCTCCACTTT CASSFRSYNSPLHF TRBJ1-6 - TRBV28 -
TGTGCCAGCAGCTGGGGGGGACCGAACACCGGGGAGCTGTTTTTT CASSWGGPNTGELFF TRBJ2-2 few TRBV5-6 TRBD2
TGTGCCAGCAGCCACGTCGGGGGCGAGCAGTACTTC CASSHVGGEQYF TRBJ2-7 - TRBV11-3 -
TGTGCCAGCAGCCTCAACAGGGACACCGGGGAGCTGTTTTTT CASSLNRDTGELFF TRBJ2-2 - TRBV7-3 -
TGTGCCAGCAGCTTTAGGCGGGGGGGCGTGGAGACCCAGTACTTC CASSFRRGGVETQYF TRBJ2-5 - TRBV7-9 TRBD2
TGTGCCAGCAGCCCCCGGGCAGGGGGCGCCGCCGGGGAGCTGTTTTTT CASSPRAGGAAGELFF TRBJ2-2 - TRBV11-3 TRBD1
TGTGCCACCAGCCTTTCAGGGACAGTAAATGAAAAACTGTTTTTT CATSLSGTVNEKLFF TRBJ1-4 - TRBV15 TRBD1
TGTGCCAGCAGCCCAACAGGACAGGGTTTGAAGTACGAGCAGTACTTC CASSPTGQGLKYEQYF TRBJ2-7 - TRBV28 TRBD1
TGCAGCGGTTGGACAAATGGGAACTATGGCTACACCTTC CSGWTNGNYGYTF TRBJ1-2 - TRBV29-1 -
TGTGCCAGCAGCTTAGGACAGATAAATCAGCCCCAGCATTTT CASSLGQINQPQHF TRBJ1-5 - TRBV7-8 -
TGTGCCAGCAGCCAGGCGGACAGGGGGCCTGGTAGTGAAAAACTGTTTTTT CASSQADRGPGSEKLFF TRBJ1-4 - TRBV14 TRBD1
TGCGCCAGCAGCCAAGGGAACAGGGGGAATCAGCCCCAGCATTTT CASSQGNRGNQPQHF TRBJ1-5 - TRBV4-1 TRBD1
TGTGCCTGGAGTGCCCTCACAGGGATCAATCAGCCCCAGCATTTT CAWSALTGINQPQHF TRBJ1-5 - TRBV30 -
TGTGCCAGCAGCATCCCACCCGCGATTAACACTGAAGCTTTCTTT CASSIPPAINTEAFF TRBJ1-1 few TRBV11-2 -
TGTGCCAGCAGCGCGGGACCGAACACTGAAGCTTTCTTT CASSAGPNTEAFF TRBJ1-1 - TRBV5-6 -
TGCGCCAGCAGCTCGGACAGGAGCTCCTACGAGCAGTACTTC CASSSDRSSYEQYF TRBJ2-7 - TRBV4-1 TRBD1
TGCGCCAGCAGCCCCGGGACAAGGACTGCAACTAATGAAAAACTGTTTTTT CASSPGTRTATNEKLFF TRBJ1-4 once TRBV4-1 -
TGTGCCAGCTCATACCGCGGACAGAGCAGTGCAACTAATGAAAAACTGTTTTTT CASSYRGQSSATNEKLFF TRBJ1-4 - TRBV18 -
TGTGCCAGCACTTTGATGGGACAGACAAACACTGAAGCTTTCTTT CASTLMGQTNTEAFF TRBJ1-1 - TRBV2 TRBD1
TGTGCCAGCAGATGGGGGCGGAACACTGAAGCTTTCTTT CASRWGRNTEAFF TRBJ1-1 - TRBV28 -
TGTGCCAGCAGCCGGGGAGGGGGTAATGAAAAACTGTTTTTT CASSRGGGNEKLFF TRBJ1-4 - TRBV7-3 -
TGTGCCACCGAGCCTGGGGGCGGTTATGAGTATCAGCCCCAGCATTTT CATEPGGGYEYQPQHF TRBJ1-5 - TRBV19 -
TGTGCCAGCTCACCCCTACCCAGGGGTACGGACCAGCCCCAGCATTTT CASSPLPRGTDQPQHF TRBJ1-5 - TRBV18 -
TGTGCCAGCAGTTTAGCACACGTAACTGAAGCTTTCTTT CASSLAHVTEAFF TRBJ1-1 - TRBV12-3/TRBV12-4 -
TGTGCCAGCAGCTCACCCGGGACAGGGTATGGCTACACCTTC CASSSPGTGYGYTF TRBJ1-2 - TRBV7-6 TRBD1
TGCGCCAGCAGACGGAGACAGGGAAATAGCTACGAGCAGTACTTC CASRRRQGNSYEQYF TRBJ2-7 - TRBV5-1 TRBD1
TGTGCCAGCAACTCGGACAGGATAGCCAAAAACATTCAGTACTTC CASNSDRIAKNIQYF TRBJ2-4 - TRBV2 TRBD1
TGTGCCAGCAGCTATCTCAGGGTATACTTTGACACTGAAGCTTTCTTT CASSYLRVYFDTEAFF TRBJ1-1 few TRBV7-9 -
TGTGCCAGCAGCCCTCGCACGCCCCATAGCTCCTACGAGCAGTACTTC CASSPRTPHSSYEQYF TRBJ2-7 - TRBV3-1/TRBV3-2 -
TGTGCCAGCAGTCTGGGACACCGAAACACCTTC CASSLGHRNTF TRBJ1-2 - TRBV12-3/TRBV12-4 -